This T cell receptor beta chain was recorded in a study of identical twins. Study results and caveats: Part of the zero-insertion signal could reflect confounding by invariant MAIT and iNKT cells.

TCRdb reprocessed the 5' RACE reads via MiXCR and lists one record per CDR3 protein. Among roughly 720,000 distinct CDR3 sequences listed, over 15% were seen once. V gave up 5 bases and J gave up 2 bases, with 12 bases separating them. The CDR3 covers 14 residues. Germline CDR1 LGHDT, CDR2 YNNKEL (reference sequence). The donor group consisted entirely of healthy Caucasians. A note on this clonotype: Its antigen is unidentified.

These data were also reused for a study on T cells expressing NK-cell markers. That source reports: All TCR beta repertoires analysed originated from sorted CD3+CD56+NKG2C+, CD3+CD56+NKG2C- and CD3+CD56-NKG2C+ T cells. About six of the donors carried dominant NKG2C+ clonotypes that took up roughly 1.0-8% of their CD8+ T cells.

V gene TRBV3-1 combines with J gene TRBJ1-2, with D possibly TRBD1 on 5 matching bases. Sequencing was done on a sample of PBMCs. The clonotype originates from a woman aged 18-29 years in good health. The DNA of the CDR3 is TGTGCCAGCAGCTTACCCGACAGCAACTATGGCTACACCTTC. Translation: CASSLPDSNYGYTF.